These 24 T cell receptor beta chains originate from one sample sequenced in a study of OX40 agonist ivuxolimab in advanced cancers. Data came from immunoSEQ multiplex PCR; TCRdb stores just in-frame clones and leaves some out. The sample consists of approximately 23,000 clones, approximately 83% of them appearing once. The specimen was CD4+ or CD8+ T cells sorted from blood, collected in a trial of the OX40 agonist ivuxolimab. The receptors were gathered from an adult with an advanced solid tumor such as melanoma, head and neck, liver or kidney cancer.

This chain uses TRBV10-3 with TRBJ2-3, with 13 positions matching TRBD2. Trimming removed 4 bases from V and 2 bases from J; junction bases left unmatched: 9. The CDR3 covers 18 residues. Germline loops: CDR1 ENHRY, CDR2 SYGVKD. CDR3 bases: TGTGCCATCAGTGGCCTCCGGGGGACTAGCGGGAACACAGATACGCAGTATTTT. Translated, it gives CAISGLRGTSGNTDTQYF.

CDR3 protein: CASSLSRGTYEQYF. CDR3 nucleotides: TGTGCCAGCAGCTTGTCCCGGGGGACTTACGAGCAGTACTTC. The chain employs TRBV5-8 and TRBJ2-7, with a tentative D call TRBD2 (6 bases). The CDR3 is made up of 14 amino acids. Per the germline V gene, CDR1 is SGHTS and CDR2 is YDEGEE. The V gene lost 1 base and the J gene lost 4 bases, with 12 bases spanning the gap.

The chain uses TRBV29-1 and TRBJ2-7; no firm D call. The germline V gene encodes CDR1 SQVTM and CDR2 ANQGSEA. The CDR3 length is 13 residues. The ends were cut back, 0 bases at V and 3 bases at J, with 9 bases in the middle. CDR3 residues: CSVEDTGGYEQYF. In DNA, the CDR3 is TGCAGCGTTGAAGATACCGGCGGCTACGAGCAGTACTTC.

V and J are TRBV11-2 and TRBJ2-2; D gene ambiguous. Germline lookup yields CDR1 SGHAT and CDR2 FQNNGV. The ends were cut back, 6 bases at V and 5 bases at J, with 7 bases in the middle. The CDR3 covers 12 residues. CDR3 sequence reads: CASRGGTGELFF. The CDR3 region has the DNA TGTGCCAGCAGGGGTGGTACCGGGGAGCTGTTTTTT.

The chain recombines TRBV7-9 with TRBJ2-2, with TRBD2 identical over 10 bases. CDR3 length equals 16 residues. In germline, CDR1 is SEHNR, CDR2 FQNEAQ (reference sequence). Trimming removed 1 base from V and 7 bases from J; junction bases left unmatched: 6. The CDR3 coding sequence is TGTGCCAGCAGCTTAGTCTCTAGCGGGAGAGGCGGGGAGCTGTTTTTT. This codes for CASSLVSSGRGGELFF.

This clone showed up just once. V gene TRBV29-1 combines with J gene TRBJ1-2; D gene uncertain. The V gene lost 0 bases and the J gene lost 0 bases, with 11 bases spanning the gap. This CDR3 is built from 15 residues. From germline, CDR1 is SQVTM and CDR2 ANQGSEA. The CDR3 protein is CSVEDKDASNYGYTF. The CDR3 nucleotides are TGCAGCGTTGAAGATAAGGACGCCTCTAACTATGGCTACACCTTC.

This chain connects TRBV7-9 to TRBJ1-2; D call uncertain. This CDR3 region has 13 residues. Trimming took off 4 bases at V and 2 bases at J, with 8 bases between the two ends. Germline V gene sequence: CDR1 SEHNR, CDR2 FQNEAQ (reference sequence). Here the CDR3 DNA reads TGTGCCAGCAGCTCGCATTCCAACTATGGCTACACCTTC. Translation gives CASSSHSNYGYTF.

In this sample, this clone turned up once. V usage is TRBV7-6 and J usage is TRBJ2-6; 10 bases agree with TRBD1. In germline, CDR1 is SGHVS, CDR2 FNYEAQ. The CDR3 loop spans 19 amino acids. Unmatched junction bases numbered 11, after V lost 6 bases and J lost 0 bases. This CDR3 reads CASSHPPGQGFSGANVLTF. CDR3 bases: TGTGCCAGCAGTCATCCCCCGGGACAGGGGTTCTCTGGGGCCAACGTCCTGACTTTC.

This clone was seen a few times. This chain's CDR3 is CATEGQGEAFF. CDR3 coding DNA: TGTGCCACCGAGGGACAGGGTGAAGCTTTCTTT. This chain joins TRBV2 and TRBJ1-1; 9 nucleotides agree with TRBD1. Germline-derived CDR1 and CDR2 are SNHLY and FYNNEI. With 10 bases clipped from V and 7 bases from J, the junction kept 4 bases outside the gene matches. The CDR3 totals 11 residues.

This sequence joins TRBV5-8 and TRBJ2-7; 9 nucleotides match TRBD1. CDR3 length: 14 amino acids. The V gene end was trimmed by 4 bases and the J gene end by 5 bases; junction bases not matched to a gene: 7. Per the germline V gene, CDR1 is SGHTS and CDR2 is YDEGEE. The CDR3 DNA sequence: TGTGCCAGCAGCCTCCGGGACAGGGACGACGAGCAGTACTTC. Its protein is CASSLRDRDDEQYF.

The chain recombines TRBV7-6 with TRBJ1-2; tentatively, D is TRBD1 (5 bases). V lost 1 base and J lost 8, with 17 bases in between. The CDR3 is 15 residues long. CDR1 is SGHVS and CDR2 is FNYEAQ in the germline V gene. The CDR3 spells CASSLGRQSEGGYTF. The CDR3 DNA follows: TGTGCCAGCAGCTTAGGCCGACAGAGCGAGGGGGGCTACACCTTC.

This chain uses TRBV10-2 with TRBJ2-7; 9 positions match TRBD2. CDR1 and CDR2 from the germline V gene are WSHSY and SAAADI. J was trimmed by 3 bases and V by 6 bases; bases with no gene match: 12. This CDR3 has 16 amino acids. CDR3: CASRPPRAGGVYEQYF. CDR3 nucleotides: TGCGCCAGCAGACCTCCCAGAGCGGGAGGAGTCTACGAGCAGTACTTC.

CDR3 coding DNA: TGTGCCAGCAAAGACAACGAGGGGGATCAGCCCCAGCATTTT. Protein: CASKDNEGDQPQHF. The V gene is TRBV25-1, the J gene TRBJ1-5, with TRBD1 as a possible D gene (6 bases). This CDR3 is 14 amino acids long. Trimming took off 7 bases at V and 5 bases at J, with 15 bases between the two ends. The V gene's germline CDR1 is MGHDK and CDR2 SYGVNS.

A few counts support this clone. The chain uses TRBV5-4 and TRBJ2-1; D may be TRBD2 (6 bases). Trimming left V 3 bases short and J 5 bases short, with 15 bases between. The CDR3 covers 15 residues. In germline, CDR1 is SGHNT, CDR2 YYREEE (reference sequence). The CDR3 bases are TGTGCCAGCAGCTCCCGGGACTGGGGAGACAATGAGCAGTTCTTC. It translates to CASSSRDWGDNEQFF.

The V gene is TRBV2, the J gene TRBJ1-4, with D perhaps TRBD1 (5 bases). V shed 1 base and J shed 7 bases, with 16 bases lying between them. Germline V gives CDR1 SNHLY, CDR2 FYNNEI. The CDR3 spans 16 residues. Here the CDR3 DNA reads TGTGCCAGCAGTGAAGTAGGAGGGGCGGGGGGTGAAAAACTGTTTTTT. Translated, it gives CASSEVGGAGGEKLFF.

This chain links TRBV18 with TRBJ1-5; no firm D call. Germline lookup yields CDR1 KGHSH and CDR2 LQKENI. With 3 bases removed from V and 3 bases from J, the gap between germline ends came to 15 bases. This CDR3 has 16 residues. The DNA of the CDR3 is TGTGCCAGCTCACCGGGCCCAGTTAATAACAATCAGCCCCAGCATTTT. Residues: CASSPGPVNNNQPQHF.

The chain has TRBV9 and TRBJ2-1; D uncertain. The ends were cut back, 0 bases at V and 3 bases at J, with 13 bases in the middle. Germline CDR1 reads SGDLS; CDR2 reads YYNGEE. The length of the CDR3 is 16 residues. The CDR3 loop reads CASSVAMVPRYNEQFF. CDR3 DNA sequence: TGTGCCAGCAGCGTAGCTATGGTTCCCCGCTACAATGAGCAGTTCTTC.

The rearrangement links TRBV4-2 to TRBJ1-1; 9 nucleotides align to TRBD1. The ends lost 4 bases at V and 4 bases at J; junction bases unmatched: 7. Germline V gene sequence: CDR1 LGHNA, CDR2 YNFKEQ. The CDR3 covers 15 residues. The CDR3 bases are TGTGCCAGCAGCCCCCTCGACAGGGGGGGCACTGAAGCTTTCTTT. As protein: CASSPLDRGGTEAFF.

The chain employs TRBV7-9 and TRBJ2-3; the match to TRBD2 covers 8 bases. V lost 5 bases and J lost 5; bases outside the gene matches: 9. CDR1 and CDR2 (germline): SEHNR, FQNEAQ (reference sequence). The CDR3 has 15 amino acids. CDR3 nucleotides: TGTGCCAGCAGCAGCCTGCGGGGGGCGGAAGATACGCAGTATTTT. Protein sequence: CASSSLRGAEDTQYF. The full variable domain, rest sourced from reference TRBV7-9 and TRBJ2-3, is DTGVSQNPRHKITKRGQNVTFRCDPISEHNRLYWYRQTLGQGPEFLTYFQNEAQLEKSRLLSDRFSAERPKGSFSTLEIQRTEQGDSAMYLCASSSLRGAEDTQYFGPGTRLTVL.

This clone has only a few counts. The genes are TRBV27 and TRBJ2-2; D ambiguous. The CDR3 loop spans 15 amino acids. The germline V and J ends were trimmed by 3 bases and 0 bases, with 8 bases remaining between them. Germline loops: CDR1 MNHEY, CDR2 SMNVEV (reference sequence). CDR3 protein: CASSLVDPNTGELFF. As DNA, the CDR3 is TGTGCCAGCAGTTTGGTAGATCCGAACACCGGGGAGCTGTTTTTT.

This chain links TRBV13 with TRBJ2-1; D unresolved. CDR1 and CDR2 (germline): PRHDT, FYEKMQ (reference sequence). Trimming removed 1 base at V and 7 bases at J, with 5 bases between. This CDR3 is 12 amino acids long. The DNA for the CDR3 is TGTGCCAGCAGCTTAGCTGGTAATGAGCAGTTCTTC. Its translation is CASSLAGNEQFF. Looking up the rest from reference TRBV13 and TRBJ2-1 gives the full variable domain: AAGVIQSPRHLIKEKRETATLKCYPIPRHDTVYWYQQGPGQDPQFLISFYEKMQSDKGSIPDRFSAQQFSDYHSELNMSSLELGDSALYFCASSLAGNEQFFGPGTRLTVL.

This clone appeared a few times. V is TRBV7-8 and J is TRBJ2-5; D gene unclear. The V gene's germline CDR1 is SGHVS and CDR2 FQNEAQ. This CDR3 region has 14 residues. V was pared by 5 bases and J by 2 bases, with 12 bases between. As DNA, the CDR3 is TGTGCCAGCAGCGCACGTCTAGGGCAAGAGACCCAGTACTTC. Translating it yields CASSARLGQETQYF.

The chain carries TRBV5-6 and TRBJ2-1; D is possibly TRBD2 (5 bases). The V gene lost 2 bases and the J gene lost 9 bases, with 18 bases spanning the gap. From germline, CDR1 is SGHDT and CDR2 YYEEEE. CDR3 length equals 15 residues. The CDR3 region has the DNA TGTGCCAGCAGCTTAGCGTCCTGGGGAGAGACTGAGCAGTTCTTC. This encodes CASSLASWGETEQFF.

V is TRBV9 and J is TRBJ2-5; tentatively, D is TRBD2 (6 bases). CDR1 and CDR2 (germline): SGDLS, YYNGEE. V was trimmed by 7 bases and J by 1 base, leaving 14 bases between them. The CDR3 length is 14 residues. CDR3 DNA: TGTGCCAGCTCGGGGGAGTCCCCCCAAGAGACCCAGTACTTC. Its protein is CASSGESPQETQYF.